The 29 T cell receptor beta chains in this list originate from one sample, sequenced in a study of control samples from healthy donors and cancer patients. TCRdb's table, derived via immunoSEQ multiplex PCR, lists solely in-frame clones and lacks some. This sample has about 26,000 clones; around 86% occur once, and the top ten carry less than 30%. Sequencing was done on a sample of PBMCs. These receptors came from a man aged 55-75 years with colorectal cancer.

The chain carries TRBV19 and TRBJ1-2, with TRBD1 matching 7 bases. Germline V gives CDR1 LNHDA, CDR2 SQIVND (reference sequence). This CDR3 has 14 residues. V shed 1 base, J shed 3 bases, and the junction held 2 bases outside the gene matches. CDR3 DNA: TGTGCCAGTAGTATAGGAACAGGGGACTATGGCTACACCTTC. It encodes CASSIGTGDYGYTF.

The V gene is TRBV2, the J gene TRBJ2-3; 8 nucleotides align to TRBD2. Germline CDR1 and CDR2: SNHLY and FYNNEI. CDR3 length: 18 residues. V shed 3 bases, J shed 0 bases, and the junction held 11 bases outside the gene matches. DNA for the CDR3: TGTGCCAGCAGTGAGCTCAGCGGGGGCCGTTCTAGCACAGATACGCAGTATTTT. It yields the protein CASSELSGGRSSTDTQYF.

This rearrangement joins TRBV5-1 to TRBJ1-1; 7 bases are shared with TRBD1. Trimming cost V 2 bases and J 4 bases; bases outside gene matches: 5. CDR1 is SGHRS and CDR2 is YFSETQ in the germline V gene. This CDR3 contains 14 residues. CDR3 bases: TGCGCCAGCAGCTTAGGGGGCAGGGGCACTGAAGCTTTCTTT. It yields the protein CASSLGGRGTEAFF.

The rearrangement links TRBV6-5 to TRBJ1-1; the D gene is possibly TRBD1 (5 bases). The CDR3 has 13 residues. The germline gives CDR1 MNHEY, CDR2 SVGAGI. The ends were cut back, 6 bases at V and 7 bases at J, with 15 bases in the middle. The CDR3 loop reads CASSPGRWHEAFF. Here the CDR3 DNA reads TGTGCCAGCAGCCCGGGACGCTGGCATGAAGCTTTCTTT.

This clone has only a few counts. V and J are TRBV21-1 and TRBJ1-1; the D segment call TRBD1 is taken from the table without a DNA check. TRBV21-1 has pseudogene status. The CDR3 is 17 residues long. CDR3 sequence: CASSKEQGDSMNTEAFF. The CDR3 region has the DNA TGTGCCAGCAGCAAAGAACAGGGAGATTCAATGAACACTGAAGCTTTCTTT.

The chain has TRBV5-5 and TRBJ1-2; the D gene is possibly TRBD1 (6 bases). Germline V CDR1 and CDR2: SGHKS, YYEKEE (reference sequence). The ends were cut back, 2 bases at V and 7 bases at J, with 18 bases in the middle. This CDR3 has 15 residues. The CDR3 coding sequence is TGTGCCAGCAGCTTTGGCGAAGGGGGGTCGGGTGGCTACACCTTC. Encoded protein: CASSFGEGGSGGYTF.

This sequence joins TRBV19 and TRBJ2-2; a possible D gene is TRBD1 (5 bases). V shed 5 bases and J shed 4 bases, with 14 bases lying between them. The CDR3 has 15 residues. From germline, CDR1 is LNHDA and CDR2 SQIVND (reference sequence). In DNA form, the CDR3 reads TGTGCCAGTAGTCTGACAGTCGCTGGCACCGGGGAGCTGTTTTTT. Translating gives CASSLTVAGTGELFF. Full variable domain (missing parts from reference TRBV19 and TRBJ2-2): DGGITQSPKYLFRKEGQNVTLSCEQNLNHDAMYWYRQDPGQGLRLIYYSQIVNDFQKGDIAEGYSVSREKKESFPLTVTSAQKNPTAFYLCASSLTVAGTGELFFGEGSRLTVL.

The chain uses TRBV4-3 and TRBJ1-6, with D unresolved. Germline CDR1 LGHNA, CDR2 YSLEER. Between the trimmed V and J ends, which lost 4 bases and 0 bases, there was a span of 16 bases. The CDR3 runs 18 residues. CDR3 sequence (DNA): TGCGCCAGCAGCCCCCTAACTGCCGGTCGCTCCTATAATTCACCCCTCCACTTT. Protein sequence: CASSPLTAGRSYNSPLHF.

This chain joins TRBV4-3 and TRBJ2-3; maybe TRBD2 (5 bases). This CDR3 is built from 17 residues. Germline CDR1 LGHNA, CDR2 YSLEER. Trimming pared 4 bases from V and 0 bases from J, leaving 17 bases between. The CDR3 coding sequence is TGCGCCAGCAGCCCCTCGGGATCGGGCAGTAGCACAGATACGCAGTATTTT. Translated: CASSPSGSGSSTDTQYF.

This rearrangement joins TRBV6-6 to TRBJ1-5; D possibly corresponds to TRBD1 (5 bases). Germline CDR1 is MNHNY and CDR2 is SVGAGI (reference sequence). Trimming cost V 6 bases and J 0 bases, with 27 bases left between them. The CDR3 runs to 20 residues. CDR3 in amino acids: CASSRRQSIKSFYSNQPQHF. The CDR3, as DNA: TGTGCCAGCAGCCGACGACAGTCGATTAAGTCGTTCTATAGCAATCAGCCCCAGCATTTT.

This rearrangement joins TRBV5-1 to TRBJ2-3, with 9 bases that match TRBD1. There are 14 residues in the CDR3. Germline CDR1 SGHRS, CDR2 YFSETQ. J lost 3 bases, V lost 5 bases, and 4 bases had no gene match. CDR3 protein: CASRKGQGTDTQYF. The CDR3 DNA follows: TGCGCCAGCAGAAAGGGACAGGGAACAGATACGCAGTATTTT.

This rearrangement joins TRBV2 to TRBJ1-1, with 10 nucleotides matching TRBD1. Germline-derived CDR1 and CDR2 are SNHLY and FYNNEI. The CDR3 is made up of 14 amino acids. V shed 4 bases and J 4 bases; nucleotides not matched to a gene: 3. The CDR3 nucleotides are TGTGCCAGCAGTGTGACAGGGGGCTTCACTGAAGCTTTCTTT. Amino acid sequence: CASSVTGGFTEAFF.

This clone occurred once. The CDR3 DNA reads as TGTGCCAGTAGTATAGGACAGCTTACTAATGAAAAACTGTTTTTT. Translation gives CASSIGQLTNEKLFF. The V gene is TRBV19, the J gene TRBJ1-4; D is possibly TRBD1 (5 bases). The germline V and J ends were trimmed by 1 base and 2 bases, with 8 bases remaining between them. The germline V gene has CDR1 LNHDA and CDR2 SQIVND (reference sequence). The CDR3 totals 15 residues.

A single count supports this clone. The rearrangement joins TRBV7-9 to TRBJ1-3, with TRBD1 as a possible D gene (6 bases). Germline V gene data show CDR1 as SEHNR and CDR2 as FQNEAQ (reference sequence). V was pared by 7 bases and J by 0 bases, with 16 bases between. The CDR3 sequence is 16 residues long. The CDR3 reads CASMKGGIYSGNTIYF. CDR3 nucleotide sequence: TGTGCCAGCATGAAGGGGGGGATTTACTCTGGAAACACCATATATTTT.

The V call is TRBV6-5, the J call TRBJ1-1; D is ambiguous. The CDR3 has 13 amino acids. Germline-derived CDR1 and CDR2 are MNHEY and SVGAGI. Trimming took off 3 bases at V and 4 bases at J, with 9 bases between the two ends. CDR3 DNA: TGTGCCAGCAGTTATGGAAGGACCACTGAAGCTTTCTTT. Translation gives CASSYGRTTEAFF.

V is TRBV7-2 and J is TRBJ2-3; TRBD2 matches 14 bases. CDR3 length: 16 residues. Trimming cost V 5 bases and J 6 bases; bases outside gene matches: 7. CDR1 is SGHTA and CDR2 is FQGNSA in the germline V gene. This CDR3 reads CASSKTSGGAGDTQYF. CDR3 nucleotide sequence: TGTGCCAGCAGCAAGACTAGCGGGGGGGCAGGTGATACGCAGTATTTT.

V is TRBV5-4 and J is TRBJ1-6; D might be TRBD1 (6 bases). The CDR3 has 13 residues. V lost 4 bases and J 12 bases, leaving 14 bases between the germline ends. The germline V gene encodes CDR1 SGHNT and CDR2 YYREEE (reference sequence). CDR3 nucleotides: TGTGCCAGCAGCCTGACAGGTTTTAGACCCCTCCACTTT. Its translation is CASSLTGFRPLHF.

The V call is TRBV2, the J call TRBJ1-1; 8 positions agree with TRBD1. The V gene's germline CDR1 is SNHLY and CDR2 FYNNEI. The CDR3 loop spans 15 amino acids. V lost 5 bases, J lost 6 bases, and 11 bases stayed unmatched. The CDR3 spells CASSQFGQGQPEAFF. CDR3 nucleotides: TGTGCCAGCAGTCAATTCGGACAGGGCCAGCCTGAAGCTTTCTTT.

The chain is built from TRBV30 and TRBJ1-5, with no clear D. This CDR3 contains 14 residues. The V gene lost 0 bases and the J gene lost 6 bases, with 12 bases spanning the gap. From germline, CDR1 is GTSNPN and CDR2 SVGIG (reference sequence). The CDR3 reads CAWSVIVGSQPQHF. CDR3 nucleotide sequence: TGTGCCTGGAGTGTAATAGTCGGAAGTCAGCCCCAGCATTTT.

V usage is TRBV11-1 and J usage is TRBJ1-1; no clear D. With 0 bases removed from V and 1 base from J, the gap between germline ends came to 9 bases. In germline, CDR1 is SGHAT, CDR2 FQDESV (reference sequence). CDR3 size: 15 residues. CDR3 sequence: CASSLARVGNTEAFF. CDR3 nucleotide sequence: TGTGCCAGCAGCTTAGCGAGGGTGGGGAACACTGAAGCTTTCTTT.

The V call is TRBV5-5, the J call TRBJ1-1; the D gene is possibly TRBD1 (5 bases). Germline lookup yields CDR1 SGHKS and CDR2 YYEKEE (reference sequence). V was shortened by 4 bases and J by 1 base, with 11 bases between the two germline ends. The CDR3 totals 14 residues. The CDR3 protein is CASSLDIWNTEAFF. The CDR3 coding sequence is TGTGCCAGCAGCCTGGACATTTGGAACACTGAAGCTTTCTTT.

The gene calls are TRBV7-2 and TRBJ1-2; 9 positions match TRBD1. Germline values: CDR1 SGHTA, CDR2 FQGNSA. V gave up 6 bases and J gave up 6 bases; unmatched junction bases: 5. The CDR3 extends over 13 amino acids. The CDR3 region is CASRLTGGNGYTF. For the CDR3, the DNA is TGTGCCAGCAGGCTCACAGGGGGCAATGGCTACACCTTC.

This chain uses TRBV5-1 with TRBJ2-2, with 8 bases lining up with TRBD1. The CDR3 loop spans 15 amino acids. V was clipped by 0 bases and J by 6 bases; unmatched bases: 4. Germline CDR1 and CDR2: SGHRS and YFSETQ. CDR3 DNA: TGCGCCAGCAGCTTGGATGGCAGGGGGCCCGGGGAGCTGTTTTTT. As protein: CASSLDGRGPGELFF. Drawing the rest from reference TRBV5-1 and TRBJ2-2, the complete variable domain is KAGVTQTPRYLIKTRGQQVTLSCSPISGHRSVSWYQQTPGQGLQFLFEYFSETQRNKGNFPGRFSGRQFSNSRSEMNVSTLELGDSALYLCASSLDGRGPGELFFGEGSRLTVL.

This chain links TRBV7-2 with TRBJ1-3; D remains unclear. Between the trimmed V and J ends, which lost 3 bases and 8 bases, there was a span of 23 bases. The CDR3 spans 17 residues. Looked up from germline, CDR1 is SGHTA and CDR2 is FQGNSA. The CDR3 region is CASSFSWFVGSRDTIYF. The CDR3 nucleotides read TGTGCCAGCAGCTTCAGTTGGTTTGTGGGATCCCGGGACACCATATATTTT.

The chain joins TRBV6-5 to TRBJ1-1; 7 bases agree with TRBD1. J lost 5 bases, V lost 0 bases, and 3 bases had no gene match. The CDR3 consists of 14 residues. Per the germline V gene, CDR1 is MNHEY and CDR2 is SVGAGI. DNA for the CDR3: TGTGCCAGCAGTTACTCCCAGGGGGGGACTGAAGCTTTCTTT. Translated: CASSYSQGGTEAFF.

The rearrangement links TRBV5-6 to TRBJ1-2; D may be TRBD1 (6 bases). Germline CDR1 is SGHDT and CDR2 is YYEEEE. The V end was cut by 1 base, the J end by 12 bases, with 16 bases between. CDR3 size: 13 residues. For the CDR3, the DNA is TGTGCCAGCAGCTTGAAGGACAGCTGGCAGCACACCTTC. As protein: CASSLKDSWQHTF.

The chain combines TRBV20-1 with TRBJ2-1; 14 nucleotides align to TRBD2. Germline V gives CDR1 DFQATT, CDR2 SNEGSKA (reference sequence). Trimming removed 5 bases from V and 2 bases from J; junction bases left unmatched: 5. The CDR3 has 16 residues. DNA for the CDR3: TGCAGTGCTGGTGGACTAGCGGGGGGAACCTACAATGAGCAGTTCTTC. It is translated as CSAGGLAGGTYNEQFF.

This clone showed up just once. V gene TRBV9 combines with J gene TRBJ2-1; either TRBD1 or TRBD2 may supply D (5 bases each). The CDR3 covers 17 residues. Germline loops: CDR1 SGDLS, CDR2 YYNGEE. The germline V and J ends were trimmed by 0 bases and 2 bases, with 15 bases remaining between them. The CDR3 sequence is CASSVAGAGTPYNEQFF. In nucleotides, the CDR3 is TGTGCCAGCAGCGTAGCTGGGGCAGGGACGCCCTACAATGAGCAGTTCTTC.

This chain uses TRBV15 with TRBJ2-3, with D tentatively TRBD1 (6 bases). Germline loops: CDR1 LNHNV, CDR2 YYDKDF (reference sequence). This CDR3 has 17 residues. The V and J ends lost 5 bases and 3 bases respectively, with 21 bases between them. The CDR3 DNA reads TGTGCCACCAGCGGGAGCCTGATAGTCAGGGGAACAGATACGCAGTATTTT. It encodes CATSGSLIVRGTDTQYF.